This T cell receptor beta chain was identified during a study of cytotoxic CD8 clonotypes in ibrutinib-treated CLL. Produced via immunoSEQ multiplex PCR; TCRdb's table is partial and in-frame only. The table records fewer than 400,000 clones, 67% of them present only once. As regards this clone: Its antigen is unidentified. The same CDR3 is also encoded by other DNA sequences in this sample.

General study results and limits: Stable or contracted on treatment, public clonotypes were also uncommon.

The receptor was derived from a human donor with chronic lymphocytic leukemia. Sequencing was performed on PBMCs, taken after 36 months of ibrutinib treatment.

For the CDR3, the DNA is TGTGCCATCAGTGAGGGGTCTTCCTACGAGCAGTACTTC. Its translation: CAISEGSSYEQYF. V gene TRBV10-3 combines with J gene TRBJ2-7; D is unclear. This CDR3 has 13 amino acids. The V gene lost 2 bases and the J gene lost 1 base, with 6 bases spanning the gap. Germline V gene data show CDR1 as ENHRY and CDR2 as SYGVKD.